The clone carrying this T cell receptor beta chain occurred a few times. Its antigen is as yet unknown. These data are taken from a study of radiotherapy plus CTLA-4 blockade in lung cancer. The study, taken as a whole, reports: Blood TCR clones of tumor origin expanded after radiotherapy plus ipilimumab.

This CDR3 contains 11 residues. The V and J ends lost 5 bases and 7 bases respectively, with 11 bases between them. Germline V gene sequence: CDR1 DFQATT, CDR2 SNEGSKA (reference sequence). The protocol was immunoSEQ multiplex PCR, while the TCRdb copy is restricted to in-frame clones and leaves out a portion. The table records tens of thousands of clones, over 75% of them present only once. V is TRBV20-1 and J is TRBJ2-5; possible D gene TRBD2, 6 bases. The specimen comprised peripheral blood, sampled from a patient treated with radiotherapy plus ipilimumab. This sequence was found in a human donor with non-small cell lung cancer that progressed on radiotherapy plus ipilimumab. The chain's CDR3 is CSAGGSGTQYF. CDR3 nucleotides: TGCAGTGCTGGGGGGTCCGGGACCCAGTACTTC.